This record covers a single T cell receptor beta chain. The data originate from a study of patients and donors after allogeneic stem cell transplantation. TCRdb processed the RT-PCR reads anew with MiXCR; each CDR3 protein has one entry. The data contain more than 150,000 distinct CDR3 sequences, more than 20% of them singletons. This TCR derives from a human donor who was either an allogeneic HSCT recipient or a stem cell or donor lymphocyte infusion donor (not recorded which). It is not recorded whose cells these are; they may come from a transplant donor. Sequenced: blood, either unsorted or a sorted T cell fraction (not recorded which).

CDR3 DNA sequence: TGTGCCAGCAGTTACACGGGACTAGCGGGGGGGCTCTTTGAGCAGTTCTTC. This encodes CASSYTGLAGGLFEQFF. The genes are TRBV6-5 and TRBJ2-1; 16 nucleotides line up with TRBD2. This CDR3 is built from 17 residues. In germline, CDR1 is MNHEY, CDR2 SVGAGI. The V segment lost 2 bases and the J segment 9 bases; nucleotides outside the gene matches: 7.